What follows describes a single T cell receptor beta chain. The antigen is unknown. This record belongs to a study of regulatory T cells in long-lasting Graves disease. Study at large: A definition of persistent Graves' disease required over 5 years of antithyroid drugs plus positive TSH receptor antibodies.

The time point here: persistent/refractory GD, antithyroid drugs over 5 years with positive TRAb. PBMCs provided the RNA from which the TCR library was made. In this cohort, patients came from an endocrinology department located in Xi'an, China. The TCR beta library used iRepertoire HTBI primers with Arm-PCR amplification of CDR3. Using its own MiXCR run on the multiplex PCR reads, TCRdb lists one record per CDR3 protein. This sample has 400,000 to 450,000 distinct CDR3 sequences, with around 20% found just once. CDR3 size: 12 residues. From germline, CDR1 is MNHNS and CDR2 SASEGT. The V gene lost 8 bases and the J gene lost 6 bases, with 10 bases spanning the gap. Study results and limitations: No thyroid tissue was studied; the work used peripheral blood only. Compared with new cases, persistent Graves' patients showed reduced TCR diversity.

The receptor was isolated from a female donor with Graves disease. The sequenced sample was peripheral blood mononuclear cells (PBMCs), obtained when the disease was refractory, from a patient treated with antithyroid drugs. The chain joins TRBV6-1 to TRBJ2-2, with D possibly being TRBD1 or TRBD2 (5 bases each). The CDR3 reads CASGGNAGELFF. The CDR3 DNA is TGTGCCAGCGGGGGAAACGCCGGGGAGCTGTTTTTT.